The present TCR beta chain was sequenced within a study of read filtering for tumor transcriptome and immune sequencing. Whole-study context: By R-ISS, stages I, II and III held around 8, 15 and 7 patients. Per sample, TCR-region reads ranged about 3.5 to 11 million by IR-seq, 85 to 1273 by RNA-seq.

General observations from the study: Correlation between methods rose after single-read clonotypes were removed.

A note on this clonotype: Its antigen is currently unknown. A much larger clone lies one base from this, so it may be a read error.

Every patient had bone marrow sampled while the disease was active. The library was built from approximately 400 ng RNA with molecular barcoded adaptors for alpha/delta and beta/gamma chains. MiXCR was run by TCRdb on the reads, yielding one entry per CDR3 protein. The top ten hold approximately 16% of the sample, which has 50,000 to 65,000 distinct CDR3 sequences, more than 9% seen once. In germline, CDR1 is LGHNA, CDR2 YNFKEQ. This CDR3 spans 17 amino acids. The V and J genes are TRBV4-2 and TRBJ2-2, with TRBD1 identical over 8 bases. Source material: a population of CD138-negative cells sorted from bone marrow. This TCR derives from a donor over 35 with multiple myeloma. The CDR3 DNA sequence: TGTGCCAGCGGCCAAACCGCTGGACAGGGTGGCGTCGGGGAGCTGTTTTTT. It specifies CASGQTAGQGGVGELFF.